One sample yielded the 5 T cell receptor beta chains listed below, sequenced in a study of graft-versus-host responses after intestinal transplantation. Their antigen targets remain unknown. Sequencing was performed with immunoSEQ multiplex PCR; in TCRdb, only in-frame clones are kept and a portion is missing. Of some 120,000 clones in the sample, approximately 92% are singletons; the top ten hold under 0.3%. Sequenced material: unstimulated CD4+ T cells sorted from spleen or lymph node cells, taken before transplant. All receptors derive from a human donor who was the organ donor for an intestinal transplant.

The chain couples TRBV14 to TRBJ1-2; 9 nucleotides match TRBD1. J was trimmed by 7 bases and V by 1 base; bases with no gene match: 4. Germline CDR1 and CDR2: SGHDN and FVKESK. This CDR3 spans 14 amino acids. CDR3 sequence reads: CASSQVRTGAGYTF. CDR3 sequence (DNA): TGTGCCAGCAGCCAAGTACGGACAGGGGCTGGCTACACCTTC.

The chain is built from TRBV30 and TRBJ2-1; 14 bases align to TRBD2. The CDR3 is 15 residues long. Per the germline V gene, CDR1 is GTSNPN and CDR2 is SVGIG (reference sequence). Losses at the gene ends were 0 bases for V and 8 bases for J; bases not matched to a gene: 3. The CDR3 sequence is CAWSVETSGRDEQFF. The CDR3 nucleotides read TGTGCCTGGAGTGTCGAGACTAGCGGGAGGGATGAGCAGTTCTTC.

This chain joins TRBV5-8 and TRBJ1-1; the match to TRBD1 covers 9 bases. J was trimmed by 5 bases and V by 9 bases; bases with no gene match: 5. Germline assignment: CDR1 SGHTS and CDR2 YDEGEE. The CDR3 length is 12 residues. The CDR3 coding sequence is TGTGCCAACAGGGGGCGGTTAACTGAAGCTTTCTTT. Amino acids: CANRGRLTEAFF.

The chain links TRBV28 to TRBJ1-2; a weak D match, TRBD1 (5 bases). This CDR3 comprises 13 residues. Germline V lookup: CDR1 MDHEN, CDR2 SYDVKM. Deletions cut 6 bases from V and 8 bases from J, with 16 bases between. Here the CDR3 reads CASRDWDLAGYTF. CDR3 nucleotides: TGTGCCAGCAGAGACTGGGACCTCGCGGGCTACACCTTC.

The chain joins TRBV11-2 to TRBJ2-2; TRBD2 matches at 8 bases. Per the germline V gene, CDR1 is SGHAT and CDR2 is FQNNGV. J lost 4 bases, V lost 3 bases, and 1 base had no gene match. This CDR3 is built from 14 residues. DNA of the CDR3: TGTGCCAGCAGCTTGGGGACTAGCACCGGGGAGCTGTTTTTT. Its translation is CASSLGTSTGELFF.